Presented here are 17 T cell receptor beta chains from one specimen sequenced in a study of regulatory T cells in long-lasting Graves disease. Arm-PCR of CDR3 regions with iRepertoire HTBI primers generated TCR beta libraries. MiXCR was run by TCRdb on the multiplex PCR reads, yielding one entry per CDR3 protein. The table includes more than 350,000 distinct CDR3 sequences, approximately 15% detected once. Time point noted: newly diagnosed GD, antithyroid drugs for less than 3 months. TCR sequences were obtained from RNA taken from PBMCs. The data also belong to a second study, concerning T cells in Graves' hyperthyroidism and ophthalmopathy.

The sequenced sample was peripheral blood mononuclear cells (PBMCs), obtained at new diagnosis, from a patient treated with antithyroid drugs. The receptors come from a woman aged 25 to 39 with Graves disease.

The table lists this clonotype with many counts. The chain uses TRBV2 and TRBJ2-7; D possibly matches TRBD1 or TRBD2 (5 bases each). The CDR3 contains 15 residues. Deletions cut 4 bases from V and 0 bases from J, with 13 bases between. CDR1 is SNHLY and CDR2 is FYNNEI in the germline V gene. CDR3 sequence: CASSGDWGSSYEQYF. CDR3 coding DNA: TGTGCCAGCAGTGGAGACTGGGGGTCCTCCTACGAGCAGTACTTC.

This chain connects TRBV11-1 to TRBJ1-2; D unclear. The CDR3 covers 15 residues. CDR1 SGHAT and CDR2 FQDESV come from the germline V gene (reference sequence). V shed 4 bases and J shed 0 bases, with 12 bases lying between them. The CDR3 sequence: CASSYSEISNYGYTF. The CDR3 DNA reads TGTGCCAGCAGCTATAGCGAAATATCTAACTATGGCTACACCTTC.

This clonotype was found a few times. The rearrangement links TRBV4-1 to TRBJ1-3; unclear D gene. There are 17 residues in the CDR3. Germline CDR1 reads MGHRA; CDR2 reads YSYEKL. V lost 1 base and J lost 2, with 15 bases in between. The CDR3 sequence is CASSQVIEGLPGNTIYF. In nucleotides, the CDR3 is TGCGCCAGCAGCCAAGTGATTGAGGGATTACCTGGAAACACCATATATTTT.

This clonotype occurred a few times. The rearrangement joins TRBV20-1 to TRBJ1-5, with 12 bases that match TRBD1. Germline trimming cut 5 bases from V and 3 bases from J; bases unmatched to any gene: 14. Germline V gene data show CDR1 as DFQATT and CDR2 as SNEGSKA (reference sequence). The CDR3 sequence is 18 residues long. DNA of the CDR3: TGCAGTGCTGTTGACCGGGACAGGGGGCGAGGGCACAATCAGCCCCAGCATTTT. This gives the protein CSAVDRDRGRGHNQPQHF.

This clonotype was observed at least ten times. V is TRBV20-1 and J is TRBJ1-2; tentatively, D is TRBD1 (5 bases). This CDR3 is 15 amino acids long. Looked up from germline, CDR1 is DFQATT and CDR2 is SNEGSKA (reference sequence). V lost 3 bases to trimming and J lost 0 bases, with 14 bases between them. This CDR3 is CSASLDTNPNYGYTF. The CDR3 DNA is TGCAGTGCTAGTTTGGACACAAATCCTAACTATGGCTACACCTTC.

V is TRBV19 and J is TRBJ2-7, with 10 nucleotides matching TRBD2. This CDR3 is 16 amino acids long. V dropped 4 bases and J dropped 0; count of bases not matched to a gene: 6. The germline V gene encodes CDR1 LNHDA and CDR2 SQIVND (reference sequence). CDR3 nucleotide sequence: TGTGCCAGTAGTACGACTAGCGGGTGGAGCTCCTACGAGCAGTACTTC. Translation gives CASSTTSGWSSYEQYF.

This clonotype came up many times. The chain recombines TRBV2 with TRBJ2-7; 9 bases agree with TRBD2. CDR1 is SNHLY and CDR2 is FYNNEI in the germline V gene. CDR3 length equals 16 residues. The V gene end was trimmed by 1 base and the J gene end by 4 bases; junction bases not matched to a gene: 8. The DNA of the CDR3 is TGTGCCAGCAGTGAAGGTTTGGCTAGCGGGAAGTACGAGCAGTACTTC. Protein product: CASSEGLASGKYEQYF.

In its sample, this clonotype was seen many times. CDR3: CASSPSYETQYF. The CDR3 DNA reads as TGTGCCAGCAGCCCGAGCTACGAGACCCAGTACTTC. J is TRBJ2-5 and V is TRBV7-9; D not resolved. Trimming cost V 5 bases and J 5 bases, with 9 bases left between them. CDR3 size: 12 residues. The germline V gene has CDR1 SEHNR and CDR2 FQNEAQ (reference sequence).

This chain joins TRBV18 and TRBJ1-4; TRBD1 aligns across 9 bases. Germline values: CDR1 KGHSH, CDR2 LQKENI. V lost 8 bases, J lost 0 bases, and 1 base stayed unmatched. CDR3 length: 14 amino acids. This CDR3 is CASGTGTTNEKLFF. In DNA, the CDR3 is TGTGCCAGCGGGACAGGGACAACTAATGAAAAACTGTTTTTT.

This chain links TRBV24-1 with TRBJ2-5; 9 bases are a match to TRBD1. Looked up from germline, CDR1 is KGHDR and CDR2 is SFDVKD. This CDR3 has 17 residues. J gave up 3 bases and V 2 bases, and 9 bases lay outside the gene matches. The CDR3 nucleotides read TGTGCCACCAGTGATTCCAGACAGGGGGTTATTAAAGAGACCCAGTACTTC. Amino acids: CATSDSRQGVIKETQYF.

V is TRBV4-1 and J is TRBJ2-7, with 9 bases that match TRBD2. Germline trimming cut 3 bases from V and 7 bases from J; bases unmatched to any gene: 10. This CDR3 has 15 amino acids. Germline CDR1 reads MGHRA; CDR2 reads YSYEKL. This chain's CDR3 is CASSHQIAGVREQYF. CDR3 in DNA: TGCGCCAGCAGCCATCAAATAGCGGGAGTGCGTGAGCAGTACTTC.

This clonotype occurred a few times. V and J are TRBV10-3 and TRBJ2-2, with unresolved D. The germline CDR1 and CDR2 sequences are ENHRY and SYGVKD. The ends were cut back, 2 bases at V and 2 bases at J, with 6 bases in the middle. This CDR3 comprises 14 residues. The CDR3 is CAISEVGNTGELFF. The CDR3 DNA is TGTGCCATCAGTGAGGTGGGAAACACCGGGGAGCTGTTTTTT.

This clonotype was recorded many times. The genes are TRBV7-9 and TRBJ2-7, with TRBD2 matching 7 bases. The CDR3 is made up of 15 amino acids. V shed 4 bases, J shed 6 bases, and the junction held 12 bases outside the gene matches. Germline V gives CDR1 SEHNR, CDR2 FQNEAQ (reference sequence). The CDR3 DNA is TGTGCCAGCAGCTCGACGGCGGGAGCGGGCTTCGAGCAGTACTTC. Its protein is CASSSTAGAGFEQYF.

Turning to this clonotype: A read error likely explains this, since a far larger clone differs by one base. The J gene is TRBJ2-1, the V gene TRBV29-1; no firm D call. V was shortened by 6 bases and J by 13 bases, with 19 bases between the two germline ends. The germline CDR1 and CDR2 sequences are SQVTM and ANQGSEA. This CDR3 has 12 residues. The CDR3 DNA follows: TGCAGCGTCCCGACATTTCAAGAGACCCAGTTCTTC. This codes for CSVPTFQETQFF.

In the case of this clonotype: A clone one base away is much larger, so this may be a read error. V and J are TRBV7-6 and TRBJ1-1; D gene uncertain. This CDR3 has 13 residues. Germline CDR1 SGHVS, CDR2 FNYEAQ. The DNA of the CDR3 is TGTGCCAGCAGCGCGGACCAGAACTCTGAAGCTTTCTTT. Amino acids: CASSADQNSEAFF. The whole variable domain, filled in from reference TRBV7-6 and TRBJ1-1, reads GAGVSQSPRYKVTKRGQDVALRCDPISGHVSLYWYRQALGQGPEFLTYFNYEAQQDKSGLPNDRFSAERPEGSISTLTIQRTEQRDSAMYRCASSADQNSEAFFGQGTRLTVV.

The V gene is TRBV7-8, the J gene TRBJ2-7; D is perhaps TRBD2 (5 bases). Germline lookup yields CDR1 SGHVS and CDR2 FQNEAQ. The CDR3 is 11 amino acids. V gave up 5 bases and J gave up 7 bases, with 9 bases separating them. CDR3 loop: CASSGPGEQYF. The CDR3 nucleotides are TGTGCCAGCAGCGGGCCGGGGGAGCAGTACTTC.

The CDR3 DNA is TGCGCCAGCAGCCGGCGCCCGGGGGAGACCCAGTACTTC. Its protein is CASSRRPGETQYF. The rearrangement uses TRBV5-1 and TRBJ2-5, with D possibly matching TRBD2 (5 bases). This CDR3 comprises 13 residues. Germline CDR1 is SGHRS and CDR2 is YFSETQ. V dropped 4 bases and J dropped 5 bases, with 12 bases sitting between them. Supplemented by reference TRBV5-1 and TRBJ2-5, the full variable domain reads KAGVTQTPRYLIKTRGQQVTLSCSPISGHRSVSWYQQTPGQGLQFLFEYFSETQRNKGNFPGRFSGRQFSNSRSEMNVSTLELGDSALYLCASSRRPGETQYFGPGTRLLVL.